These T cell receptor beta chains were read from a single sample in a study of blood T cell repertoires in COVID-19. Generated by immunoSEQ multiplex PCR, the TCRdb table keeps only in-frame clones and is missing some. The sample shows about 240,000 clones, 85% to 90% of them seen only once. The sequencing sample was made of PBMCs or T cells enriched from blood (not recorded which). The receptor source for this set is a man aged 35 to 55 who had recovered from COVID-19. CDR3s include the opening cysteine and the closing phenylalanine or tryptophan. D genes are given only for firm matches. The listing skips clone size in some rows; elsewhere it reads once, few, many or a size class.

clone size | J gene | D gene | V gene | CDR3 protein | CDR3 DNA
NA | TRBJ2-5 | NA | TRBV5-1 | CASSRQSGETQYF | TGCGCCAGCAGCAGACAGTCAGGAGAGACCCAGTACTTC
NA | TRBJ1-5 | TRBD1 | TRBV9 | CASNRDSINQPQHF | TGTGCCAGCAACCGGGACAGCATAAATCAGCCCCAGCATTTT
NA | TRBJ2-1 | TRBD2 | TRBV10-3 | CASSSGGSYNEQFF | TGTGCCAGCTCCTCCGGGGGGTCCTACAATGAGCAGTTCTTC
NA | TRBJ1-1 | TRBD1 | TRBV10-2 | CASSVTGTGFSEAFF | TGCGCCAGCAGTGTCACCGGGACAGGTTTTTCTGAAGCTTTCTTT
NA | TRBJ1-1 | NA | TRBV29-1 | CSVETANTEAFF | TGCAGCGTTGAAACAGCGAACACTGAAGCTTTCTTT
NA | TRBJ2-7 | TRBD1 | TRBV5-5 | CASSKRTGGYEQYF | TGTGCCAGCAGCAAGAGGACAGGGGGCTACGAGCAGTACTTC
once | TRBJ1-3 | NA | TRBV7-7 | CASSLSQGSGNTIYF | TGTGCTAGCAGCTTGTCTCAGGGCTCTGGAAACACCATATATTTT
NA | TRBJ1-4 | TRBD1 | TRBV9 | CASSAWTGEEEKLFF | TGTGCCAGCAGCGCATGGACAGGGGAAGAGGAAAAACTGTTTTTT
NA | TRBJ1-4 | NA | TRBV7-2 | CASSSDSAANEKLFF | TGTGCCAGCAGCTCCGACAGTGCGGCCAATGAAAAACTGTTTTTT
NA | TRBJ2-5 | TRBD1 | TRBV6-2/TRBV6-3 | CASSPGDRGRETQYF | TGTGCCAGCAGCCCCGGAGACAGGGGGCGAGAGACCCAGTACTTC
NA | TRBJ2-5 | NA | TRBV19 | CASSRSGVHETQYF | TGTGCCAGTAGTAGGTCGGGGGTTCACGAGACCCAGTACTTC
NA | TRBJ2-2 | TRBD2 | TRBV28 | CASSLGLAVRGTGELFF | TGTGCCAGCAGTTTGGGACTAGCGGTGAGGGGCACCGGGGAGCTGTTTTTT
NA | TRBJ1-1 | TRBD1 | TRBV4-1 | CASSPVGTGKTEAFF | TGCGCCAGCAGCCCTGTTGGGACAGGGAAAACTGAAGCTTTCTTT
NA | TRBJ2-5 | TRBD1 | TRBV4-2 | CASSQVGTEQETQYF | TGTGCCAGCAGCCAAGTCGGGACAGAGCAAGAGACCCAGTACTTC
NA | TRBJ1-3 | NA | TRBV6-5 | CASTRAQNSGNTIYF | TGTGCCAGCACGAGGGCACAGAACTCTGGAAACACCATATATTTT
once | TRBJ2-3 | TRBD2 | TRBV4-1 | CASSQRTSASTDTQYF | TGCGCCAGCAGCCAACGGACTAGCGCGAGCACAGATACGCAGTATTTT
NA | TRBJ1-3 | NA | TRBV7-9 | CASSSLRYLSSGNTIYF | TGTGCCAGCAGCTCACTACGATACTTGAGCTCTGGAAACACCATATATTTT
NA | TRBJ1-1 | TRBD1 | TRBV2 | CASSETGGGGIMNTEAFF | TGTGCCAGCAGCGAAACAGGGGGCGGTGGGATCATGAACACTGAAGCTTTCTTT
NA | TRBJ2-3 | TRBD2 | TRBV6-5 | CASSYDVAGRADTQYF | TGTGCCAGCAGTTACGATGTGGCAGGGAGGGCAGATACGCAGTATTTT
NA | TRBJ2-2 | TRBD2 | TRBV19 | CASTDRLATNTGELFF | TGTGCCAGTACAGACCGACTAGCCACGAACACCGGGGAGCTGTTTTTT
NA | TRBJ2-3 | TRBD2 | TRBV7-2 | CASSAPSQRGASSF | TGTGCCAGCAGCGCGCCCAGTCAGCGGGGGGCCTCCTCTTTT
once | TRBJ2-1 | TRBD2 | TRBV4-2 | CASNPLGGGLNEQFF | TGTGCCAGCAACCCCCTGGGGGGGGGTCTCAATGAGCAGTTCTTC
NA | TRBJ1-2 | TRBD1 | TRBV6-5 | CASRYRDRLNYGYTF | TGTGCCAGCAGATACCGGGACAGACTGAACTATGGCTACACCTTC
NA | TRBJ2-6 | NA | TRBV28 | CASSKGYGANVLTF | TGTGCCAGCAGTAAGGGGTACGGGGCCAACGTCCTGACTTTC
NA | TRBJ2-7 | NA | TRBV2 | CASNLAVNSYEQYF | TGTGCCAGCAACCTAGCAGTAAACTCCTACGAGCAGTACTTC
NA | TRBJ2-7 | TRBD2 | TRBV28 | CASLFSGSSYEQYF | TGTGCCAGCCTCTTTAGCGGGAGCTCCTACGAGCAGTACTTC
NA | TRBJ1-6 | TRBD1 | TRBV5-6 | CATPGDRASYNSPLHF | TGTGCCACCCCCGGGGACAGGGCGTCCTATAATTCACCCCTCCACTTT
NA | TRBJ2-2 | NA | TRBV13 | CASSQKLGELFF | TGTGCCAGCAGCCAAAAGCTAGGGGAGCTGTTTTTT
NA | TRBJ1-2 | TRBD1 | TRBV3-1/TRBV3-2 | CASSPLGTASYGYTF | TGTGCCAGCAGCCCGCTCGGGACAGCCAGCTATGGCTACACCTTC
few | TRBJ2-1 | NA | TRBV24-1 | CATSDRTVPMIGQFF | TGTGCCACCAGTGACAGGACAGTCCCCATGATTGGGCAGTTCTTC
NA | TRBJ2-1 | NA | TRBV4-1 | CASSPAGNEQFF | TGCGCCAGCAGCCCCGCAGGGAATGAGCAGTTCTTC
NA | TRBJ2-7 | NA | TRBV21-1 | CASSKRAICEQYF | TGTGCCAGCAGCAAACGCGCCATCTGCGAGCAGTACTTC
NA | TRBJ2-1 | TRBD2 | TRBV5-1 | CASRGLAGLSSYNEQFF | TGCGCCAGCAGGGGACTAGCGGGATTGAGCTCCTACAATGAGCAGTTCTTC
NA | TRBJ1-5 | TRBD1 | TRBV16 | CASSLDRAQPQHF | TGTGCCAGCAGCCTGGACAGGGCCCAGCCCCAGCATTTT
NA | TRBJ1-2 | NA | TRBV4-1 | CASSQEGSYGYTF | TGCGCCAGCAGCCAAGAGGGGAGCTATGGCTACACCTTC
NA | TRBJ2-2 | NA | TRBV5-1 | CASSLRLLSNTGELFF | TGCGCCAGCAGCTTGCGTCTTCTGTCGAACACCGGGGAGCTGTTTTTT
NA | TRBJ1-6 | TRBD1 | TRBV30 | CAWSVGGTGNNSPLHF | TGTGCCTGGAGTGTAGGCGGGACAGGGAATAATTCACCCCTCCACTTT
NA | TRBJ1-2 | TRBD1 | TRBV5-6 | CASSSGQDYGYTF | TGTGCCAGCAGCTCTGGACAGGACTATGGCTACACCTTC
NA | TRBJ2-3 | NA | TRBV30 | CAWSVPGTDTQYF | TGTGCCTGGAGTGTACCGGGGACAGATACGCAGTATTTT
once | TRBJ1-5 | NA | TRBV6-2/TRBV6-3 | CASSYGDQPQHF | TGTGCCAGCAGTTACGGAGATCAGCCCCAGCATTTT
NA | TRBJ2-7 | TRBD1 | TRBV29-1 | CSVGGQSGQAAYEQYF | TGCAGCGTTGGAGGCCAATCCGGACAGGCCGCCTACGAGCAGTACTTC
once | TRBJ1-1 | TRBD1 | TRBV6-5 | CASSLEDRGNTEAFF | TGTGCCAGCAGCCTGGAGGACAGGGGAAACACTGAAGCTTTCTTT
few | TRBJ2-7 | NA | TRBV5-1 | CASSPGRARGEQYF | TGCGCCAGCAGCCCAGGACGTGCTAGGGGCGAGCAGTACTTC
NA | TRBJ2-1 | TRBD2 | TRBV7-2 | CASSPGGGGTPYIHEQFF | TGTGCCAGCAGCCCGGGGGGGGGAGGGACCCCCTACATCCATGAGCAGTTCTTC
NA | TRBJ1-1 | NA | TRBV2 | CASSDGFTEAFF | TGTGCCAGCAGTGACGGGTTCACTGAAGCTTTCTTT
NA | TRBJ1-1 | TRBD1 | TRBV6-4 | CASRPGTGGPNTEAFF | TGTGCCAGCAGGCCCGGGACAGGGGGGCCGAACACTGAAGCTTTCTTT
NA | TRBJ2-7 | NA | TRBV19 | CASSTDSYQSSYEQYF | TGTGCCAGTAGTACTGACTCCTACCAAAGCTCCTACGAGCAGTACTTC
NA | TRBJ2-3 | TRBD1 | TRBV7-6 | CASSSRLGQRSTDTQYF | TGTGCCAGCAGCTCAAGGCTGGGACAGAGAAGCACAGATACGCAGTATTTT
NA | TRBJ1-3 | NA | TRBV10-2 | CASSETGNSGNTIYF | TGCGCCAGCAGTGAAACAGGCAACTCTGGAAACACCATATATTTT
NA | TRBJ2-1 | NA | TRBV2 | CASRIGAKGYFNEQFF | TGTGCCAGCAGAATAGGGGCCAAAGGTTATTTCAATGAGCAGTTCTTC
NA | TRBJ1-4 | NA | TRBV4-1 | CASSLRQTNEKLFF | TGCGCCAGCAGCTTGCGACAGACTAATGAAAAACTGTTTTTT
NA | TRBJ1-2 | TRBD1 | TRBV10-3 | CAISLQGAGDYGYTF | TGTGCCATCAGCCTACAGGGGGCTGGTGACTATGGCTACACCTTC
NA | TRBJ1-2 | NA | TRBV4-1 | CASSQDPGQPLRSGYTF | TGCGCCAGCAGCCAAGATCCAGGACAGCCTCTCCGGTCTGGCTACACCTTC
once | TRBJ1-1 | TRBD1 | TRBV2 | CASSVRQGRGLTGAFF | TGTGCCAGCAGTGTACGACAGGGAAGGGGGCTCACGGGAGCTTTCTTT